Detailed here is one TCR beta chain. Its matching antigen is unknown. Repertoires were generated with immunoSEQ multiplex PCR, while TCRdb's copy carries only in-frame clones and drops some. The repertoire includes 90,000 to 120,000 clones, under 95% of them detected once, and around 6.6% sits in the top ten. These data are taken from a study of T cell responses to AZD1222 COVID-19 vaccine. Germline values: CDR1 MDHEN, CDR2 SYDVKM. This CDR3 spans 11 amino acids. V gave up 9 bases and J gave up 2 bases, with 7 bases separating them. Study observations and caveats: Variant regions that are unmutated are reportedly the target of nearly half of spike-specific TCRs. Recipients of AZD1222 seropositive at baseline numbered only 6 or 7. Two AZD1222 administrations were followed by greater Spike-specific TCR breadth and depth. White British people made up most donors, females outnumbered males, and clonal diversity was possibly underestimated.

This TCR derives from an adult who received the AZD1222 COVID-19 vaccine. The material sequenced was peripheral blood, taken 28 days after the second AZD1222 dose. The chain couples TRBV28 to TRBJ1-2; D gene ambiguous. The CDR3 loop is CASESNYGYTF. CDR3 in DNA: TGTGCCAGTGAATCAAACTATGGCTACACCTTC.